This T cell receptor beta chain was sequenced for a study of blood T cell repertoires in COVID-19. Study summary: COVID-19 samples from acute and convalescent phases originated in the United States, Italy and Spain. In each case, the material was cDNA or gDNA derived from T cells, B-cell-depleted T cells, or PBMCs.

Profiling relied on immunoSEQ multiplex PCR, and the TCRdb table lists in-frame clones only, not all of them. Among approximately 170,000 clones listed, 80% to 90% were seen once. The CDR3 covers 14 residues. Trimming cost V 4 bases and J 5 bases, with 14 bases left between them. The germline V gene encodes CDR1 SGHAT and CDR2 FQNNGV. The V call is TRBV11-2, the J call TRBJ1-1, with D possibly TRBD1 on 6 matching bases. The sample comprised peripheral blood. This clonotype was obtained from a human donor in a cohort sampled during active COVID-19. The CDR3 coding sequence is TGTGCCAGCAGCTCCAGGGGAGAAGGGACTGAAGCTTTCTTT. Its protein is CASSSRGEGTEAFF. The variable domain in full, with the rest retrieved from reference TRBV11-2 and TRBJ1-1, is EAGVAQSPRYKIIEKRQSVAFWCNPISGHATLYWYQQILGQGPKLLIQFQNNGVVDDSQLPKDRFSAERLKGVDSTLKIQPAKLEDSAVYLCASSSRGEGTEAFFGQGTRLTVV.